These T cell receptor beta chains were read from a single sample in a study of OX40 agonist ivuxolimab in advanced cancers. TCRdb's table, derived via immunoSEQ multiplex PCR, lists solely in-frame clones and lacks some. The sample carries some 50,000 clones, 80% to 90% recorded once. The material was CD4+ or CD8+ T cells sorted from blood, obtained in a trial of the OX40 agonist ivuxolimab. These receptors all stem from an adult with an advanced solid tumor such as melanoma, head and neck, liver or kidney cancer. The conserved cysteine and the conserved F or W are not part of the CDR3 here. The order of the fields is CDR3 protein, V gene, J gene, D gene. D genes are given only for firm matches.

CDR3: ASRFRSGTYRDTQY
V: TRBV7-3
J: TRBJ2-3
D: NA

CDR3: ASSYIGRADNEQY
V: TRBV6-5
J: TRBJ2-7
D: TRBD2

CDR3: ASSLRVGGADTQY
V: TRBV5-1
J: TRBJ2-3
D: NA

CDR3: ASRDRVSNQPQH
V: TRBV6-1
J: TRBJ1-5
D: TRBD1

CDR3: ASSYSATSGSLY
V: TRBV6-5
J: TRBJ2-3
D: TRBD2

CDR3: ASSDVGSNQPQH
V: TRBV6-1
J: TRBJ1-5
D: NA

CDR3: ASGISTGNTIY
V: TRBV6-5
J: TRBJ1-3
D: NA

CDR3: ASSRRDKSFSGNTIY
V: TRBV13
J: TRBJ1-3
D: NA

CDR3: ASSVGQGITYEQY
V: TRBV18
J: TRBJ2-7
D: TRBD1

CDR3: ASSPLGGRPGRNTGELF
V: TRBV18
J: TRBJ2-2
D: NA

CDR3: ASSLTRESPETQY
V: TRBV7-3
J: TRBJ2-5
D: NA

CDR3: ASKGGGPYEQY
V: TRBV2
J: TRBJ2-7
D: NA

CDR3: ASSQGGPNEQY
V: TRBV28
J: TRBJ2-7
D: NA

CDR3: ASSRQGTGANVLT
V: TRBV27
J: TRBJ2-6
D: NA

CDR3: ASSQTDRGNTEAF
V: TRBV4-2
J: TRBJ1-1
D: TRBD1

CDR3: ASSFTGVGYEQY
V: TRBV19
J: TRBJ2-7
D: TRBD1

CDR3: ASSSQGYEQY
V: TRBV11-2
J: TRBJ2-7
D: NA

CDR3: ASSPGVSGANVLT
V: TRBV9
J: TRBJ2-6
D: NA

CDR3: ASSHDRANERF
V: TRBV18
J: TRBJ2-1
D: TRBD1

CDR3: ASSFSSYQETQY
V: TRBV7-8
J: TRBJ2-5
D: NA

CDR3: ASRESSTNTGELF
V: TRBV5-1
J: TRBJ2-2
D: NA

CDR3: ASSPTSGSYNEQF
V: TRBV18
J: TRBJ2-1
D: TRBD2